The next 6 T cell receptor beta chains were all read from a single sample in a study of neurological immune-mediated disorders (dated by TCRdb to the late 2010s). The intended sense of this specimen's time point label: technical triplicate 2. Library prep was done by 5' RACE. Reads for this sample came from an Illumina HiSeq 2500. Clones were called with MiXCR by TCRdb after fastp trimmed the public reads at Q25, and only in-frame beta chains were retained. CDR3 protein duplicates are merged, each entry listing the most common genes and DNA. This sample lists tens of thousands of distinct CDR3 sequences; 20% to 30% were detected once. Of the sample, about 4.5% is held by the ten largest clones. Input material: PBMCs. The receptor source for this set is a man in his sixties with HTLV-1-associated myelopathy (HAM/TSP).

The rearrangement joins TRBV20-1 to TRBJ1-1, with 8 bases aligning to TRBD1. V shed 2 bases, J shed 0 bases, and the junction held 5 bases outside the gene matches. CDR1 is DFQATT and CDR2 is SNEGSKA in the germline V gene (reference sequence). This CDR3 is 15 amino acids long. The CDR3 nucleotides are TGCAGTGCTAGATCCAGGGGGCTTGTGAACACTGAAGCTTTCTTT. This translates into CSARSRGLVNTEAFF.

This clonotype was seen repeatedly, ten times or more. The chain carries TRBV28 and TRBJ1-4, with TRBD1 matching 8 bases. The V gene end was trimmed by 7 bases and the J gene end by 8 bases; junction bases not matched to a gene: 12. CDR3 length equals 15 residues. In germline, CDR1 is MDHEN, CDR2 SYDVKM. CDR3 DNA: TGTGCCAGCACCTCGCTCCAGGGGGCAGGGGAAAAACTGTTTTTT. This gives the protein CASTSLQGAGEKLFF.

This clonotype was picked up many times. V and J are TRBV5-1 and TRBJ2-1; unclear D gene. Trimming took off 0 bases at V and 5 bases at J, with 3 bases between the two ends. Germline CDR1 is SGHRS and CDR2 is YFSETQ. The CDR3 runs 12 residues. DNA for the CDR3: TGCGCCAGCAGCTTGGCCGACAATGAGCAGTTCTTC. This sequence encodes CASSLADNEQFF.

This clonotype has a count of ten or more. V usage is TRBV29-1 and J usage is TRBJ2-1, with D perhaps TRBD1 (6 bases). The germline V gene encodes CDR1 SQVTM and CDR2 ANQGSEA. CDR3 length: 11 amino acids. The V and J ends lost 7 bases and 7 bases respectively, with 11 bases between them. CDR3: CSAARGNEQFF. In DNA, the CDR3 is TGCAGCGCTGCTAGGGGGAATGAGCAGTTCTTC.

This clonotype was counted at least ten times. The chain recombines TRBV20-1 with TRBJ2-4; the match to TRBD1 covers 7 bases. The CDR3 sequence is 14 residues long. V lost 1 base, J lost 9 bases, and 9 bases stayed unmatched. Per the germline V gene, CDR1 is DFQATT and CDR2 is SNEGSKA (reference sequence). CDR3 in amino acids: CSARVRDRAGIQYF. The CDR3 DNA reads TGCAGTGCTAGAGTAAGAGACAGGGCGGGCATTCAGTACTTC.

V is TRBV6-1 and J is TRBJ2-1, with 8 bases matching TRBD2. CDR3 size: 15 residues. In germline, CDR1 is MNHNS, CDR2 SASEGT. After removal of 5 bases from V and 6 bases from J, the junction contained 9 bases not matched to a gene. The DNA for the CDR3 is TGTGCCAGCAGTAAAAGCGGGAGTCCCCCCAATGAGCAGTTCTTC. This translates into CASSKSGSPPNEQFF.